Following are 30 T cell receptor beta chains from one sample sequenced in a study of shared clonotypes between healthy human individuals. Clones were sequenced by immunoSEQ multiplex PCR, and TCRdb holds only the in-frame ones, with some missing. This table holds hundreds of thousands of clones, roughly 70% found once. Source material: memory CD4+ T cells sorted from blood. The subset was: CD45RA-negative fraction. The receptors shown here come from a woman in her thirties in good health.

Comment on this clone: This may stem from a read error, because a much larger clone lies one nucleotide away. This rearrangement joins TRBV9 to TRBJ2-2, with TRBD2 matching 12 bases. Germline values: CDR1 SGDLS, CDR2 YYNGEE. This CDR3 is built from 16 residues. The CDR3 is CASSKLAGGGTEELFF. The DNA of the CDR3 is TGTGCCAGCAGCAAACTAGCGGGAGGCGGTACCGAGGAGCTGTTTTTT.

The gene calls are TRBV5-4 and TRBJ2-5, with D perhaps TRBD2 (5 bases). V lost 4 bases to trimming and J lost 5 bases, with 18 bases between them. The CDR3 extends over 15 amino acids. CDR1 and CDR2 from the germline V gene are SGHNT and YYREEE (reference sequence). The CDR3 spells CASSPSGRGRETQYF. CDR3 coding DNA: TGTGCCAGCAGCCCATCGGGTCGAGGGCGCGAGACCCAGTACTTC.

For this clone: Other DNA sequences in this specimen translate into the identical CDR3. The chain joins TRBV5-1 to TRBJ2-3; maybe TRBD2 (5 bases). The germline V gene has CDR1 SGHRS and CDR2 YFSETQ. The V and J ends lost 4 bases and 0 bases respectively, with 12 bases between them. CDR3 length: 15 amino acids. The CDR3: CASSPTGDSTDTQYF. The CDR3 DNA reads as TGCGCCAGCAGCCCCACCGGGGATAGCACAGATACGCAGTATTTT.

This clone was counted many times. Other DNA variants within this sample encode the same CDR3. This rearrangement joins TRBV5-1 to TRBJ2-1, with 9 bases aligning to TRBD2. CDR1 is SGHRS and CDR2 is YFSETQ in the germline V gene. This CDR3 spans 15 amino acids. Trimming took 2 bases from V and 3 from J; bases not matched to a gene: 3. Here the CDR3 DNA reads TGCGCCAGCAGCTTATCTAGCGGGGTCTACAATGAGCAGTTCTTC. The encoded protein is CASSLSSGVYNEQFF.

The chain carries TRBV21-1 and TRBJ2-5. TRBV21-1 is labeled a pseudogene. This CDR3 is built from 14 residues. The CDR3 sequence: CASSKDARRETQYF. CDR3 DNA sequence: TGTGCCAGCAGCAAAGACGCCAGACGGGAGACCCAGTACTTC.

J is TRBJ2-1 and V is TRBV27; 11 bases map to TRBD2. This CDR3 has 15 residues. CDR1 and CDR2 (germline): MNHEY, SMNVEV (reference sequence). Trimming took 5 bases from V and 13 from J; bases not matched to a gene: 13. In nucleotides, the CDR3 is TGTGCCAGCAGTCCCCTGGCGATAGCGGGAGGGTCTCAGTTCTTC. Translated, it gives CASSPLAIAGGSQFF.

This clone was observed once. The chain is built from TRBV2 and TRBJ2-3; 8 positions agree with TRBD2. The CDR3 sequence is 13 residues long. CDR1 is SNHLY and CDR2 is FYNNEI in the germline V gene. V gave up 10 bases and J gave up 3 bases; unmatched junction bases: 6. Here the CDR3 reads CATKTSGTDTQYF. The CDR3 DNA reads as TGTGCCACAAAAACTAGCGGTACAGATACGCAGTATTTT.

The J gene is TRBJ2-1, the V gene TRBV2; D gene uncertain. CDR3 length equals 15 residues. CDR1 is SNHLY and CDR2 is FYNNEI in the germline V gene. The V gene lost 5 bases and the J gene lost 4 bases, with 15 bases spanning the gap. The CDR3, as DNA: TGTGCCAGCAGTAAGGAGATTCCCGATTACAATGAGCAGTTCTTC. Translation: CASSKEIPDYNEQFF.

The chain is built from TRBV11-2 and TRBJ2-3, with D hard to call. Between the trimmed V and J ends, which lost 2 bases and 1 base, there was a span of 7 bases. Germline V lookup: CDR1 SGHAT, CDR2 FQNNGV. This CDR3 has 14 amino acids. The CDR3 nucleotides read TGTGCCAGCAGCTTAAGCTTCGGCACAGATACGCAGTATTTT. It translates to CASSLSFGTDTQYF.

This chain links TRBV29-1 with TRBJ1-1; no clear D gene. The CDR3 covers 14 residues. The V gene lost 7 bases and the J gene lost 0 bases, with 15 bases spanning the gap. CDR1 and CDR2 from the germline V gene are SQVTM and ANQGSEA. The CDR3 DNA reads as TGCAGCGCCCTTCTAAACAGTATGAACACTGAAGCTTTCTTT. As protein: CSALLNSMNTEAFF.

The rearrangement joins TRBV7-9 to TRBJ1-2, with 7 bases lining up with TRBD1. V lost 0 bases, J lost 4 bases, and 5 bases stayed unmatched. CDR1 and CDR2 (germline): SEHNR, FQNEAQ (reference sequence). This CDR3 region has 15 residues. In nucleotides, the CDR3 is TGTGCCAGCAGCTTAGCCGAGGGACAGAGCTATGGCTACACCTTC. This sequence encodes CASSLAEGQSYGYTF.

For the CDR3, the DNA is TGTGCCAGCAACGCGGGGGCCGAGGAAGAGACCCAGTACTTC. Translation: CASNAGAEEETQYF. The chain uses TRBV7-7 and TRBJ2-5, with D perhaps matching TRBD2 (7 bases). The CDR3 totals 14 residues. The germline gives CDR1 SSHAT, CDR2 FNYEAQ (reference sequence). V was cut by 7 bases and J by 3 bases, with 15 bases left in between.

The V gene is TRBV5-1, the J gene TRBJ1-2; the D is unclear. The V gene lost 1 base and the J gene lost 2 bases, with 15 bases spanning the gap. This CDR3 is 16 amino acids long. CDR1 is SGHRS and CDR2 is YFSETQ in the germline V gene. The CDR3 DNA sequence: TGCGCCAGCAGCTTGTCCCCCGGCACTTTCAACTATGGCTACACCTTC. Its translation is CASSLSPGTFNYGYTF.

Written as DNA, the CDR3 is TGTGCCAGCAGTCCCAGGGTTTGGGGTTTGGAGACCCAGTACTTC. This gives the protein CASSPRVWGLETQYF. The chain carries TRBV27 and TRBJ2-5; D may be TRBD1 (5 bases). Germline V gene sequence: CDR1 MNHEY, CDR2 SMNVEV (reference sequence). This CDR3 contains 15 residues. Trimming took off 5 bases at V and 5 bases at J, with 18 bases between the two ends.

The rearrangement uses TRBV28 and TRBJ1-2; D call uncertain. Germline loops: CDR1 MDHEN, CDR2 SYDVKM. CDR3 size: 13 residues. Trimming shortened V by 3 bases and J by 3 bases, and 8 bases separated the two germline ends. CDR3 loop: CASSFASHYGYTF. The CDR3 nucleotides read TGTGCCAGCAGTTTCGCCAGTCACTATGGCTACACCTTC.

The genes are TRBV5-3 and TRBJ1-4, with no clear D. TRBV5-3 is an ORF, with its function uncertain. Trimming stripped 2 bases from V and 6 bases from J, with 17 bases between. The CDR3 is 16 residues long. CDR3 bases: TGTGCCAGAAGCTTTCAGACCGGGGAGAGGGATGAAAAACTGTTTTTT. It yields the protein CARSFQTGERDEKLFF.

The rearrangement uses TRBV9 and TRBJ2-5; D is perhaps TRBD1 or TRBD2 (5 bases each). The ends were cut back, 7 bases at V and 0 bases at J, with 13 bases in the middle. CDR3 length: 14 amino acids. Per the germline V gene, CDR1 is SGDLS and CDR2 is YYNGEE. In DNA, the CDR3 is TGTGCCAGCGCCCGGGACCCCTACCAAGAGACCCAGTACTTC. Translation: CASARDPYQETQYF. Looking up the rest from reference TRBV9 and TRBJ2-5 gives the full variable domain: DSGVTQTPKHLITATGQRVTLRCSPRSGDLSVYWYQQSLDQGLQFLIQYYNGEERAKGNILERFSAQQFPDLHSELNLSSLELGDSALYFCASARDPYQETQYFGPGTRLLVL.

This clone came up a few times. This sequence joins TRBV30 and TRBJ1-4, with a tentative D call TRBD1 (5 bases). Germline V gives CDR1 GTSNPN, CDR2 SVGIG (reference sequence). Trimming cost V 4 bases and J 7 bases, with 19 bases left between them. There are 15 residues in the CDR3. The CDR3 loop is CAWTRQGGMGEKLFF. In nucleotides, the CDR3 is TGTGCCTGGACACGCCAGGGAGGGATGGGTGAAAAACTGTTTTTT.

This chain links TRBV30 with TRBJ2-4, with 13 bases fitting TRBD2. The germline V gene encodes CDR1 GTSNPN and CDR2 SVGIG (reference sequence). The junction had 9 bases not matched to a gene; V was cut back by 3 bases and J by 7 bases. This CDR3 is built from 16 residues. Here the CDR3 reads CAWSVGLAGRENIQYF. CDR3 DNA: TGTGCCTGGAGCGTGGGACTAGCGGGAAGAGAGAACATTCAGTACTTC.

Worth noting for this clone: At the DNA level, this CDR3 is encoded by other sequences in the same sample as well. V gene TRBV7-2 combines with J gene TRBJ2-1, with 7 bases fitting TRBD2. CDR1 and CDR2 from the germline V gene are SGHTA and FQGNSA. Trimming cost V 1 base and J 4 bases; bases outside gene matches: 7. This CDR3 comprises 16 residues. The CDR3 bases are TGTGCCAGCAGCTTAGGGGGTCTAGCGGTTTACAATGAGCAGTTCTTC. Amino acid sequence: CASSLGGLAVYNEQFF.

CDR3 amino acids: CASSLVSGNTGELFF. CDR3 DNA sequence: TGCGCCAGCAGCTTGGTTTCGGGGAACACCGGGGAGCTGTTTTTT. The chain combines TRBV5-1 with TRBJ2-2; D unresolved. This CDR3 has 15 residues. Germline assignment: CDR1 SGHRS and CDR2 YFSETQ. V lost 0 bases to trimming and J lost 1 base, with 7 bases between them.

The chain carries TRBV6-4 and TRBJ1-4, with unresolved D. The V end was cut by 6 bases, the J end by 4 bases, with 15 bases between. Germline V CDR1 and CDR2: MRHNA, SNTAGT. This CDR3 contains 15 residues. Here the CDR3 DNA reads TGTGCCAGCAGCGAGAGCAGGCGGCATAATGAAAAACTGTTTTTT. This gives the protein CASSESRRHNEKLFF.

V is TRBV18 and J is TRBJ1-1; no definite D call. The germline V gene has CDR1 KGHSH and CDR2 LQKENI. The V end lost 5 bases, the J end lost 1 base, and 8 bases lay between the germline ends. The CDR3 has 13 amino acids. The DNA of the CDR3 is TGTGCCAGCTCAAACGAGCGGAACACTGAAGCTTTCTTT. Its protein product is CASSNERNTEAFF.

This CDR3 is CASSSQTTGASETQYF. The CDR3 coding sequence is TGCGCCAGCAGCTCCCAGACGACGGGAGCTTCGGAGACCCAGTACTTC. V gene TRBV5-1 combines with J gene TRBJ2-5; possibly TRBD2 for D (6 bases). Trimming took off 3 bases at V and 5 bases at J, with 20 bases between the two ends. The CDR3 loop spans 16 amino acids. The germline gives CDR1 SGHRS, CDR2 YFSETQ.

CDR3 protein: CASSQEGGSAGKEEQYF. DNA for the CDR3: TGTGCCAGCAGCCAAGAAGGAGGCTCGGCGGGAAAGGAAGAGCAGTACTTC. The V gene is TRBV4-2, the J gene TRBJ2-7; a weak D match, TRBD2 (6 bases). The CDR3 has 17 residues. CDR1 is LGHNA, CDR2 YNFKEQ, per germline. The V and J ends lost 0 bases and 7 bases respectively, with 22 bases between them.

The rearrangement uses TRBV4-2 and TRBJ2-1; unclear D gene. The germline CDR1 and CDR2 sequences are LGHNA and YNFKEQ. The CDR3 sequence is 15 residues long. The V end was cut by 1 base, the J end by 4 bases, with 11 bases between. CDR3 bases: TGTGCCAGCAGCCAAGCTGGCGGAATTTACAATGAGCAGTTCTTC. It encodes CASSQAGGIYNEQFF.

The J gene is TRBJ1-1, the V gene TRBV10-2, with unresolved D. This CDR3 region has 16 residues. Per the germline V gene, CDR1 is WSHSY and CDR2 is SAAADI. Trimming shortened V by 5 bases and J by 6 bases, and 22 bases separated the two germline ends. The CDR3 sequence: CASSPNFGWEEAEAFF. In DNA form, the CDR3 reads TGCGCCAGCAGTCCTAACTTCGGTTGGGAGGAAGCTGAAGCTTTCTTT.

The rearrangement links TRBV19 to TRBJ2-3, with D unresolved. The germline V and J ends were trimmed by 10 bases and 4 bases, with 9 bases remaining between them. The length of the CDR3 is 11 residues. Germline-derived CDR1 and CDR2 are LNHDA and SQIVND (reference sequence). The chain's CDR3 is CAIKGADTQYF. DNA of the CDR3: TGTGCCATTAAGGGTGCAGATACGCAGTATTTT.

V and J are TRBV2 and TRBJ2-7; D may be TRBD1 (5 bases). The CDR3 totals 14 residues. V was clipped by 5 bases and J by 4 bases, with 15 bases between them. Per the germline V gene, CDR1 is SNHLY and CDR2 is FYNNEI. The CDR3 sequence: CASSSSNQGYEQYF. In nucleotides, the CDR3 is TGTGCCAGCAGTTCCTCCAACCAGGGATACGAGCAGTACTTC.

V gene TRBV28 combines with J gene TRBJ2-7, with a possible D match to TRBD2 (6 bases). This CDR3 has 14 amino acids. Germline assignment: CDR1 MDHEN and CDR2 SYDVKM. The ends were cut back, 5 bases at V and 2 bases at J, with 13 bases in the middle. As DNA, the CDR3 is TGTGCCAGCAGTCCCGGGACTGAAACCTACGAGCAGTACTTC. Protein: CASSPGTETYEQYF.